This T cell receptor (beta chain) was documented in a study of blood T cell repertoires in COVID-19. Overall study context: The samples span acute and convalescent COVID-19 from the United States, Italy and Spain. Sources were T cells, B-cell-depleted T cells, or PBMCs; the material itself was cDNA or gDNA.

Trimming at V came to 4 bases and at J to 1 base, leaving 6 bases not matched to a gene. Germline values: CDR1 ENHRY, CDR2 SYGVKD. This CDR3 is built from 16 residues. Authors' processing steps: Estimated nucleated cell counts came from reference gene primer amplification. Generated by immunoSEQ multiplex PCR, the TCRdb table keeps only in-frame clones and is missing some. V, J and clone size are those of that table, while D and trimming were read from the DNA. This sample has roughly 120,000 clones; 70% to 90% occur once, and the top ten carry approximately 3.6%. The clonotype was recovered from a man between 35 and 55 years old with acute or convalescent COVID-19. The sequenced sample was peripheral blood. The genes are TRBV10-3 and TRBJ2-7; TRBD1 matches at 11 bases. The CDR3 DNA reads as TGTGCCATCAGTGGTGTGGGACAGGGGGTTTCCTACGAGCAGTACTTC. Translating gives CAISGVGQGVSYEQYF.